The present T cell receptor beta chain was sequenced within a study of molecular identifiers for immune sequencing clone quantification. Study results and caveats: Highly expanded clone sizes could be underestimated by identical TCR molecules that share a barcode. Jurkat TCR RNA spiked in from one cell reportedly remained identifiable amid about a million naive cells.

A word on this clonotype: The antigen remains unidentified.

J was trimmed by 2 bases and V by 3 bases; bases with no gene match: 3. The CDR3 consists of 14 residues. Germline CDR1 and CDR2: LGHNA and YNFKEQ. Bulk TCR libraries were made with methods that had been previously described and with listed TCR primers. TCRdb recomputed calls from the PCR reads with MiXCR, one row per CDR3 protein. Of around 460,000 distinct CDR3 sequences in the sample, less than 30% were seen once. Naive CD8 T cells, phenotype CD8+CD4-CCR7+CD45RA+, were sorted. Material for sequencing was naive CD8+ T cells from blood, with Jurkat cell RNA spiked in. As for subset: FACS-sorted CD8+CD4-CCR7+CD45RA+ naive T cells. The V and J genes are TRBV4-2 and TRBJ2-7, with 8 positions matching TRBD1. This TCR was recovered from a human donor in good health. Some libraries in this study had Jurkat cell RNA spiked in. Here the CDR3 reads CASSHDRGTYEQYF. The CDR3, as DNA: TGTGCCAGCAGCCACGACAGGGGAACCTACGAGCAGTACTTC.